This TCR beta chain appears in the sequencing data of a study of graft-versus-host responses after intestinal transplantation. Study-wide context: Anti-thymocyte globulin induction, then tacrolimus and steroids for 3 to 4 years, went to all recipients.

Overall study findings and caveats: In recipient marrow, GvH clones were found, and some appeared first in ileum or blood.

Stimulators, 200,000 irradiated and violet-dye-labeled cells, were plated with 200,000 CFSE-labeled responder cells. CFSE-low proliferating responders, CD3+CD4+ and CD3+CD8+, were sorted post-reaction. Germline loops: CDR1 MNHNS, CDR2 SASEGT. Trimming removed 8 bases from V and 6 bases from J, with 10 bases in between. The CDR3 totals 11 residues. Some clones are missing from TCRdb's copy, which holds only in-frame ones; the method was immunoSEQ multiplex PCR. The table records about 14,000 clones, around two fifths of them present only once. The sequence was obtained from a human patient who received an intestinal transplant. The sample consisted of alloreactive CD8+ T cells from a mixed lymphocyte reaction culture, taken before intestinal transplant. The subset: CFSE-low proliferating T cells sorted from roughly six-day pre-transplant mixed lymphocyte reaction (GvH or HvG direction). This chain links TRBV6-1 with TRBJ1-1; D unclear. This chain's CDR3 is CASGDWPEAFF. CDR3 DNA: TGTGCCAGCGGCGACTGGCCTGAAGCTTTCTTT.